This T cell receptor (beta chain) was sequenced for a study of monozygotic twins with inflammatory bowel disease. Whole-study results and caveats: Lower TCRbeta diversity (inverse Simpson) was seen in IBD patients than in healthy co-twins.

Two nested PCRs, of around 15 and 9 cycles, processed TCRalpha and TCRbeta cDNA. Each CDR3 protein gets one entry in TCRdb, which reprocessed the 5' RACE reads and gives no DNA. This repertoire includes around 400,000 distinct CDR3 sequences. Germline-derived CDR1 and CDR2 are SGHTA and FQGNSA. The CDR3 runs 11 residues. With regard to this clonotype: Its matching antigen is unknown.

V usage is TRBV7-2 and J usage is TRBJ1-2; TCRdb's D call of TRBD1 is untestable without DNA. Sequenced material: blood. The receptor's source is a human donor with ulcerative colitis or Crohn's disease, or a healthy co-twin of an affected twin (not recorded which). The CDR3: CASLMGRGYTF.